These 13 T cell receptor beta chains originate from one sample sequenced in a study of blood T cell repertoires in COVID-19. TCRdb's copy holds only in-frame clones and misses some; the assay was immunoSEQ multiplex PCR. Altogether 200,000 to 300,000 clones are present, roughly four fifths being singletons, with the ten largest covering 7.5%. The sample comprised peripheral blood. All receptors derive from a woman aged 80 or older with COVID-19, enrolled during active disease.

The chain uses TRBV4-1 and TRBJ2-2; D might be TRBD2 (6 bases). Per germline, CDR1 MGHRA and CDR2 YSYEKL. V lost 1 base to trimming and J lost 4 bases, with 10 bases between them. This CDR3 is built from 15 residues. The CDR3 bases are TGCGCCAGCAGCCAAGCGGGGACTTCCACCGGGGAGCTGTTTTTT. It encodes CASSQAGTSTGELFF.

This chain uses TRBV5-6 with TRBJ2-2; D possibly corresponds to TRBD2 (6 bases). This CDR3 is built from 16 residues. The germline CDR1 and CDR2 sequences are SGHDT and YYEEEE. Between the trimmed V and J ends, which lost 3 bases and 2 bases, there was a span of 14 bases. Here the CDR3 reads CASSSVEGLNTGELFF. The CDR3 DNA is TGTGCCAGCAGCTCGGTGGAGGGTCTCAACACCGGGGAGCTGTTTTTT.

Note on this clone: This sample includes further DNA sequences coding for the same CDR3. J is TRBJ2-7 and V is TRBV12-3 or TRBV12-4; D ambiguous. This CDR3 is built from 13 residues. Trimming shortened V by 5 bases and J by 1 base, and 9 bases separated the two germline ends. The CDR3 DNA reads TGTGCCAGCAGTCTCGGGTCATCCTACGAGCAGTACTTC. It specifies CASSLGSSYEQYF.

This chain joins TRBV11-2 and TRBJ2-5; D perhaps matches TRBD2 (7 bases). The germline gives CDR1 SGHAT, CDR2 FQNNGV. Trimming removed 1 base at V and 4 bases at J, with 16 bases between. The CDR3 contains 16 residues. The CDR3, as DNA: TGTGCCAGCAGCTTAGGTGTGGTGGGGGGGCGAGAGACCCAGTACTTC. Amino acids: CASSLGVVGGRETQYF.

This clone has a count of ten or more. This sequence joins TRBV5-4 and TRBJ2-3; D unclear. The CDR3 sequence is 13 residues long. Per germline, CDR1 SGHNT and CDR2 YYREEE (reference sequence). V lost 0 bases and J 3 bases, leaving 5 bases between the germline ends. For the CDR3, the DNA is TGTGCCAGCAGCTTGGAACGGACAGATACGCAGTATTTT. Amino acid sequence: CASSLERTDTQYF.

This chain connects TRBV30 to TRBJ2-7, with 8 bases fitting TRBD2. The CDR3 loop spans 15 amino acids. Germline V gene data show CDR1 as GTSNPN and CDR2 as SVGIG (reference sequence). With V trimmed by 3 bases and J by 3 bases, 10 bases remained unmatched. CDR3 nucleotides: TGTGCCTGGAGCCTAACCGGGGGGGGAGGCTACGAGCAGTACTTC. It codes for CAWSLTGGGGYEQYF. The variable domain in full, completed from reference TRBV30 and TRBJ2-7, reads SQTIHQWPATLVQPVGSPLSLECTVEGTSNPNLYWYRQAAGRGLQLLFYSVGIGQISSEVPQNLSASRPQDRQFILSSKKLLLSDSGFYLCAWSLTGGGGYEQYFGPGTRLTVT.

The CDR3 coding sequence is TGTGCCAGCTCACCCCCGCAGGGCTATGACTATGGCTACACCTTC. This encodes CASSPPQGYDYGYTF. The J gene is TRBJ1-2, the V gene TRBV18, with D tentatively TRBD1 (5 bases). The CDR3 length is 15 residues. Trimming pared 3 bases from V and 3 bases from J, leaving 14 bases between. Germline V gene data show CDR1 as KGHSH and CDR2 as LQKENI. Combining the CDR3 with reference TRBV18 and TRBJ1-2 gives the whole variable domain NAGVMQNPRHLVRRRGQEARLRCSPMKGHSHVYWYRQLPEEGLKFMVYLQKENIIDESGMPKERFSAEFPKEGPSILRIQQVVRGDSAAYFCASSPPQGYDYGYTFGSGTRLTVV.

This chain connects TRBV29-1 to TRBJ2-5; perhaps TRBD1 as D (5 bases). CDR1 is SQVTM and CDR2 is ANQGSEA in the germline V gene. The ends were cut back, 6 bases at V and 2 bases at J, with 10 bases in the middle. The CDR3 spans 12 residues. The CDR3 loop reads CSVNRRQETQYF. The CDR3 region has the DNA TGCAGCGTCAACAGGAGACAAGAGACCCAGTACTTC.

V is TRBV10-3 and J is TRBJ2-6; 8 bases align to TRBD1. The CDR3 has 15 residues. With V trimmed by 8 bases and J by 2 bases, 5 bases remained unmatched. Germline lookup yields CDR1 ENHRY and CDR2 SYGVKD. CDR3 DNA: TGTGCCATCGGACAGGGATCAGCTGGGGCCAACGTCCTGACTTTC. This sequence encodes CAIGQGSAGANVLTF.

This clone was recorded only once. The chain links TRBV28 to TRBJ1-5; D may be TRBD1 (5 bases). This CDR3 comprises 15 residues. Germline CDR1 is MDHEN and CDR2 is SYDVKM. Trimming shortened V by 5 bases and J by 5 bases, and 16 bases separated the two germline ends. CDR3: CASSTQLTRDQPQHF. The CDR3 DNA sequence: TGTGCCAGCAGTACCCAACTCACCAGGGATCAGCCCCAGCATTTT.

The table lists this clone with a count of one. The chain links TRBV19 to TRBJ2-4; the D is unclear. V lost 6 bases, J lost 2 bases, and 17 bases lay in between. The length of the CDR3 is 16 residues. CDR1 is LNHDA, CDR2 SQIVND, per germline (reference sequence). The CDR3 DNA sequence: TGTGCCAGTAGCTCAACCCCTGGTCTACCCAAAAACATTCAGTACTTC. This encodes CASSSTPGLPKNIQYF. Full variable domain (outside the CDR3, taken from reference TRBV19 and TRBJ2-4): DGGITQSPKYLFRKEGQNVTLSCEQNLNHDAMYWYRQDPGQGLRLIYYSQIVNDFQKGDIAEGYSVSREKKESFPLTVTSAQKNPTAFYLCASSSTPGLPKNIQYFGAGTRLSVL.

The chain couples TRBV7-2 to TRBJ2-2; 9 nucleotides align to TRBD1. CDR1 and CDR2 (germline): SGHTA, FQGNSA. This CDR3 spans 15 amino acids. Trimming at V came to 2 bases and at J to 7 bases, leaving 5 bases not matched to a gene. Here the CDR3 reads CASSLNRGLGGELFF. The CDR3 DNA follows: TGTGCCAGCAGCTTAAACAGGGGGCTGGGCGGGGAGCTGTTTTTT.

This chain links TRBV19 with TRBJ2-7, with 8 bases fitting TRBD2. This CDR3 comprises 15 residues. CDR1 and CDR2 (germline): LNHDA, SQIVND (reference sequence). Trimming at V came to 11 bases and at J to 4 bases, leaving 16 bases not matched to a gene. The CDR3 is CACANLAGPGYEQYF. The CDR3 bases are TGTGCCTGTGCAAACTTAGCGGGGCCGGGATACGAGCAGTACTTC.